These 32 T cell receptor beta chains originate from one sample sequenced in a study of beta chain features in type 1 diabetes. General study points: All four CD4+ subsets of Type 1 diabetes patients contained TCRB CDR3s that were moderately but significantly shorter.

Their antigens are not known. Investigators reverse transcribed all isolated RNA, so they sequenced expressed TCRB transcripts. Sequenced by immunoSEQ multiplex PCR; TCRdb stores in-frame clones only, minus some. The table lists about 740,000 clones, about an eighth of them singletons. The sequenced sample consisted of naive CD4+ T cells from blood. The origin of the receptors is a man aged 18 to 30 with type 1 diabetes.

V is TRBV25-1 and J is TRBJ1-1; 8 nucleotides agree with TRBD1. CDR3 length equals 13 residues. Germline-derived CDR1 and CDR2 are MGHDK and SYGVNS. The J segment lost 2 bases and the V segment lost 6 bases, leaving 2 bases of the junction unmatched. The CDR3 coding sequence is TGTGCCAGCAGGGACAGGGTAAACACTGAAGCTTTCTTT. This codes for CASRDRVNTEAFF.

This clone was seen only a few times. The chain has TRBV5-1 and TRBJ2-1, with TRBD2 matching 7 bases. This CDR3 contains 15 residues. V trimming: 0 bases; J trimming: 4 bases; junction bases outside the gene matches: 4. Looked up from germline, CDR1 is SGHRS and CDR2 is YFSETQ. The CDR3 sequence: CASSLVQREYNEQFF. CDR3 DNA: TGCGCCAGCAGCTTGGTCCAGCGGGAATACAATGAGCAGTTCTTC.

The chain joins TRBV18 to TRBJ2-3; perhaps TRBD2 as D (5 bases). This CDR3 comprises 15 residues. V was trimmed by 0 bases and J by 9 bases, leaving 16 bases between them. The germline CDR1 and CDR2 sequences are KGHSH and LQKENI. DNA for the CDR3: TGTGCCAGCTCACCACCGGAAACTAGGAGTGGCACGCAGTATTTT. Protein: CASSPPETRSGTQYF. Full variable domain (outside the CDR3, taken from reference TRBV18 and TRBJ2-3): NAGVMQNPRHLVRRRGQEARLRCSPMKGHSHVYWYRQLPEEGLKFMVYLQKENIIDESGMPKERFSAEFPKEGPSILRIQQVVRGDSAAYFCASSPPETRSGTQYFGPGTRLTVL.

This clone came up a few times. CDR3 region: CASSLWTAKSYNEQFF. The CDR3 region has the DNA TGCGCCAGCAGCTTGTGGACAGCCAAATCGTACAATGAGCAGTTCTTC. The rearrangement uses TRBV5-1 and TRBJ2-1; tentatively, D is TRBD1 (6 bases). Germline-derived CDR1 and CDR2 are SGHRS and YFSETQ. Trimming cost V 1 base and J 4 bases, with 15 bases left between them. This CDR3 spans 16 amino acids.

The V and J genes are TRBV30 and TRBJ1-4; TRBD1 is a possible D gene (5 bases). Germline CDR1 GTSNPN, CDR2 SVGIG (reference sequence). The CDR3 length is 12 residues. The CDR3 region has the DNA TGTGGCGTCCTCGCAGGGAGAGAAAAACTGTTTTTT. It codes for CGVLAGREKLFF. Filled out from reference TRBV30 and TRBJ1-4, the complete variable domain reads SQTIHQWPATLVQPVGSPLSLECTVEGTSNPNLYWYRQAAGRGLQLLFYSVGIGQISSEVPQNLSASRPQDRQFILSSKKLLLSDSGFYLCGVLAGREKLFFGSGTQLSVL.

The chain employs TRBV30 and TRBJ1-4, with TRBD1 as a possible D gene (5 bases). The V gene's germline CDR1 is GTSNPN and CDR2 SVGIG (reference sequence). The CDR3 is made up of 13 amino acids. The V end was cut by 6 bases, the J end by 8 bases, with 16 bases between. CDR3 DNA: TGTGCCTGCCCCGGAGGGGCGAAAGAAAAACTGTTTTTT. Protein sequence: CACPGGAKEKLFF.

The chain is built from TRBV27 and TRBJ1-2, with D unclear. V was clipped by 4 bases and J by 0 bases, with 9 bases between them. The CDR3 has 14 amino acids. The germline V gene encodes CDR1 MNHEY and CDR2 SMNVEV (reference sequence). The CDR3 sequence is CASSSPLSNYGYTF. The DNA of the CDR3 is TGTGCCAGCAGTTCGCCGCTATCTAACTATGGCTACACCTTC.

This clone was seen a few times. The chain recombines TRBV9 with TRBJ2-1; 12 bases align to TRBD1. In germline, CDR1 is SGDLS, CDR2 YYNGEE. V lost 4 bases to trimming and J lost 4 bases; unmatched junction nucleotides: 12. The CDR3 spans 18 residues. The CDR3 spells CASSRGSGQGAIYNEQFF. The CDR3 region has the DNA TGTGCCAGCAGCCGAGGATCGGGACAGGGGGCGATTTACAATGAGCAGTTCTTC.

This clone showed up just a few times. V gene TRBV30 combines with J gene TRBJ1-4; 9 bases match TRBD1. Germline V gives CDR1 GTSNPN, CDR2 SVGIG (reference sequence). With V trimmed by 2 bases and J by 6 bases, 10 bases remained unmatched. This CDR3 has 16 amino acids. The CDR3 protein is CAWSYLTGGSDEKLFF. The CDR3 nucleotides read TGTGCCTGGAGTTACCTGACAGGGGGTTCCGATGAAAAACTGTTTTTT.

V gene TRBV18 combines with J gene TRBJ2-6, with D perhaps being TRBD1 or TRBD2 (5 bases each). The CDR3 is 17 amino acids. The germline V gene has CDR1 KGHSH and CDR2 LQKENI. The V end lost 3 bases, the J end lost 4 bases, and 16 bases lay between the germline ends. The CDR3: CASSPTSQGAGANVLTF. DNA for the CDR3: TGTGCCAGCTCACCGACGTCGCAGGGAGCCGGGGCCAACGTCCTGACTTTC. Combining the CDR3 with reference TRBV18 and TRBJ2-6 gives the whole variable domain NAGVMQNPRHLVRRRGQEARLRCSPMKGHSHVYWYRQLPEEGLKFMVYLQKENIIDESGMPKERFSAEFPKEGPSILRIQQVVRGDSAAYFCASSPTSQGAGANVLTFGAGSRLTVL.

The rearrangement joins TRBV6-5 to TRBJ1-5, with 8 bases matching TRBD1. The germline gives CDR1 MNHEY, CDR2 SVGAGI. Losses at the gene ends were 10 bases for V and 5 bases for J; bases not matched to a gene: 7. This CDR3 region has 13 residues. CDR3 in DNA: TGTGCCACCTCAGGGGGCTGGGATCAGCCCCAGCATTTT. As protein: CATSGGWDQPQHF.

This clone was picked up a small number of times. The genes are TRBV14 and TRBJ2-2; D gene ambiguous. This CDR3 region has 16 residues. The germline V gene encodes CDR1 SGHDN and CDR2 FVKESK. V was clipped by 4 bases and J by 4 bases, with 16 bases between them. The CDR3 nucleotides are TGTGCCAGCAGCCCGCGAGGTTTTCGGAGCACCGGGGAGCTGTTTTTT. Its translation: CASSPRGFRSTGELFF.

The genes are TRBV12-5 and TRBJ2-3; TRBD2 is a possible D gene (5 bases). V lost 0 bases to trimming and J lost 2 bases, with 12 bases between them. The CDR3 length is 16 residues. Germline V CDR1 and CDR2: LGHNT, FRNRAP. The CDR3 DNA reads as TGTGCTAGTGGTTTGGTACTAGGGCGGATCACAGATACGCAGTATTTT. Translation gives CASGLVLGRITDTQYF.

This clone was seen more than once but under ten times. J is TRBJ1-6 and V is TRBV28; 8 bases agree with TRBD1. The ends lost 5 bases at V and 3 bases at J; junction bases unmatched: 3. Germline CDR1 reads MDHEN; CDR2 reads SYDVKM. The CDR3 extends over 15 amino acids. In DNA, the CDR3 is TGTGCCAGCAGTCCCGGGACAGGCTATAATTCACCCCTCCACTTT. It encodes CASSPGTGYNSPLHF.

This sequence joins TRBV11-3 and TRBJ2-7, with unresolved D. Trimming shortened V by 0 bases and J by 7 bases, and 4 bases separated the two germline ends. The CDR3 loop spans 11 amino acids. Germline values: CDR1 SGHNT, CDR2 YENEEA. CDR3 sequence: CASSLEGEQYF. The CDR3 DNA sequence: TGTGCCAGCAGCTTAGAAGGGGAGCAGTACTTC.

The rearrangement uses TRBV29-1 and TRBJ2-6; D ambiguous. CDR1 SQVTM and CDR2 ANQGSEA come from the germline V gene. The CDR3 spans 12 residues. V was clipped by 6 bases and J by 3 bases, with 6 bases between them. The CDR3 region is CSVMGGANVLTF. CDR3 bases: TGCAGCGTAATGGGTGGGGCCAACGTCCTGACTTTC.

The V gene is TRBV7-8, the J gene TRBJ2-1; 7 positions match TRBD2. Germline trimming cut 5 bases from V and 4 bases from J; bases unmatched to any gene: 14. The CDR3 has 17 residues. Germline V gene data show CDR1 as SGHVS and CDR2 as FQNEAQ. The CDR3 DNA sequence: TGTGCCAGCAGCCCACCATCGGGGAGGGCACGGTACAATGAGCAGTTCTTC. It translates to CASSPPSGRARYNEQFF.

This chain joins TRBV6-1 and TRBJ1-4; TRBD1 is a possible D gene (5 bases). Germline CDR1 and CDR2: MNHNS and SASEGT. The CDR3 loop spans 13 amino acids. The ends were cut back, 7 bases at V and 6 bases at J, with 12 bases in the middle. The CDR3 bases are TGTGCCAGCACGAGACAGCCTTATGAAAAACTGTTTTTT. Its protein product is CASTRQPYEKLFF.

This clone appeared a few times. This sequence joins TRBV9 and TRBJ2-4; 15 nucleotides line up with TRBD2. In germline, CDR1 is SGDLS, CDR2 YYNGEE. V gave up 4 bases and J gave up 0 bases; unmatched junction bases: 8. This CDR3 has 19 amino acids. CDR3 nucleotides: TGTGCCAGCAGCCCCTCAGGACTAGCGGGGGGGCAAGCCAAAAACATTCAGTACTTC. The encoded protein is CASSPSGLAGGQAKNIQYF.

The CDR3 protein is CASSLPAKTGTEAFF. The DNA for the CDR3 is TGCGCCAGCAGCTTACCAGCTAAAACCGGCACTGAAGCTTTCTTT. The chain combines TRBV5-1 with TRBJ1-1; D remains ambiguous. V lost 2 bases and J 4 bases, leaving 15 bases between the germline ends. CDR3 length equals 15 residues. Germline CDR1 SGHRS, CDR2 YFSETQ.

The chain recombines TRBV6-5 with TRBJ1-1; 9 nucleotides align to TRBD1. V trimming: 2 bases; J trimming: 1 base; junction bases outside the gene matches: 2. There are 15 residues in the CDR3. Germline values: CDR1 MNHEY, CDR2 SVGAGI. The CDR3 DNA follows: TGTGCCAGCAGTTACCCGGGACAGGGGAACACTGAAGCTTTCTTT. Protein: CASSYPGQGNTEAFF.

The CDR3 nucleotides are TGTGCCAGCAGCTTAGGAGGGAGGGAAGGCTACACCTTC. Translated, it gives CASSLGGREGYTF. The chain employs TRBV5-4 and TRBJ1-2, with unresolved D. CDR3 length: 13 amino acids. V was pared by 2 bases and J by 8 bases, with 13 bases between. CDR1 and CDR2 from the germline V gene are SGHNT and YYREEE (reference sequence).

In this sample, this clone turned up a few times. The V gene is TRBV20-1, the J gene TRBJ1-3; D may be TRBD1 (6 bases). V gave up 6 bases and J gave up 7 bases, with 7 bases separating them. The CDR3 covers 10 residues. CDR1 and CDR2 from the germline V gene are DFQATT and SNEGSKA (reference sequence). The CDR3 coding sequence is TGCAGTGCGGGGGGCAACACCATATATTTT. Its protein is CSAGGNTIYF.

The V gene is TRBV18, the J gene TRBJ1-2; D not certain. V lost 3 bases, J lost 4 bases, and 6 bases lay in between. The CDR3 contains 12 residues. From germline, CDR1 is KGHSH and CDR2 LQKENI. CDR3 in DNA: TGTGCCAGCTCACCTGGGAGCTATGGCTACACCTTC. This encodes CASSPGSYGYTF.

The chain has TRBV6-6 and TRBJ1-1; D is ambiguous. The CDR3 is made up of 13 amino acids. Trimming cost V 7 bases and J 4 bases, with 13 bases left between them. Germline V gene data show CDR1 as MNHNY and CDR2 as SVGAGI (reference sequence). The CDR3 DNA is TGTGCCAGCACCACCCGCTCGGGCACTGAAGCTTTCTTT. This translates into CASTTRSGTEAFF.

This clone was counted a few times. This chain uses TRBV10-3 with TRBJ1-2; D may be TRBD1 (6 bases). The ends were cut back, 3 bases at V and 0 bases at J, with 14 bases in the middle. CDR1 ENHRY and CDR2 SYGVKD come from the germline V gene. The CDR3 has 16 amino acids. Written as DNA, the CDR3 is TGTGCCATCAGTGATCCCGACAGGCCCTCTAACTATGGCTACACCTTC. Its protein product is CAISDPDRPSNYGYTF.

The sample holds a few counts of this clone. The rearrangement uses TRBV7-9 and TRBJ2-1; D remains unclear. Per germline, CDR1 SEHNR and CDR2 FQNEAQ (reference sequence). The CDR3 contains 10 residues. V shed 2 bases and J shed 8 bases, with 1 base lying between them. The chain's CDR3 is CASSLYEQFF. The CDR3 DNA reads as TGTGCCAGCAGCTTATATGAGCAGTTCTTC.

This clone appeared a few times. A junction boundary mismatches the germline segment, possibly from a read error. The V and J genes are TRBV30 and TRBJ2-7; 7 nucleotides line up with TRBD1. The CDR3 totals 13 residues. Germline CDR1 and CDR2: GTSNPN and SVGIG (reference sequence). CDR3 sequence: CAGSSGTDYNFFF. CDR3 DNA: TGTGCCGGAAGCTCCGGGACAGACTATAACTTCTTCTTC.

V gene TRBV10-3 combines with J gene TRBJ1-5; 10 bases agree with TRBD1. The V gene end was trimmed by 4 bases and the J gene end by 3 bases; junction bases not matched to a gene: 3. The CDR3 loop spans 15 amino acids. Looked up from germline, CDR1 is ENHRY and CDR2 is SYGVKD. CDR3 in DNA: TGTGCCATCAGTGGGGGACAGGGGAACAATCAGCCCCAGCATTTT. Protein: CAISGGQGNNQPQHF.

Only a few counts were recorded for this clone. The rearrangement joins TRBV6-5 to TRBJ1-2; D call uncertain. There are 14 residues in the CDR3. In germline, CDR1 is MNHEY, CDR2 SVGAGI. Trimming pared 5 bases from V and 3 bases from J, leaving 13 bases between. The CDR3 loop reads CASSARQVDYGYTF. The CDR3 DNA is TGTGCCAGCAGTGCAAGACAAGTTGACTATGGCTACACCTTC.

V usage is TRBV10-3 and J usage is TRBJ2-7, with D perhaps assigned TRBD1 or TRBD2 (6 bases each). Between the trimmed V and J ends, which lost 4 bases and 6 bases, there was a span of 19 bases. Per germline, CDR1 ENHRY and CDR2 SYGVKD. This CDR3 has 15 amino acids. CDR3 sequence reads: CAISGAGAGRGEQYF. In DNA, the CDR3 is TGTGCCATCAGTGGGGCAGGGGCGGGAAGGGGCGAGCAGTACTTC.

The V call is TRBV6-5, the J call TRBJ2-3, with D possibly called TRBD1 or TRBD2 (5 bases each). Germline loops: CDR1 MNHEY, CDR2 SVGAGI. There are 16 residues in the CDR3. The germline V and J ends were trimmed by 4 bases and 0 bases, with 14 bases remaining between them. CDR3 nucleotide sequence: TGTGCCAGCAGTTTGGGACGACCCTCTAGCACAGATACGCAGTATTTT. This translates into CASSLGRPSSTDTQYF.